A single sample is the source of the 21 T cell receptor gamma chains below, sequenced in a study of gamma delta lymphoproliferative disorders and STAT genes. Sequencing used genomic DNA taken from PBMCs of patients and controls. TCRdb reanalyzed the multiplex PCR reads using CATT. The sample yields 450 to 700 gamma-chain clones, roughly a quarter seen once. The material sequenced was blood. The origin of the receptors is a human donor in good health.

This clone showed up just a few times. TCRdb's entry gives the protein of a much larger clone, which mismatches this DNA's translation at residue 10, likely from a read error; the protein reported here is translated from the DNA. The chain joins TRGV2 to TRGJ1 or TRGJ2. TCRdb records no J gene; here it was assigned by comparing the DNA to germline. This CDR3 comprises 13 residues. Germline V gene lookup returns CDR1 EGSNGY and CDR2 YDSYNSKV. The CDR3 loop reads CATWDGVYYRKLF. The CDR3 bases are TGTGCCACCTGGGACGGGGTTTATTATAGGAAACTCTTT.

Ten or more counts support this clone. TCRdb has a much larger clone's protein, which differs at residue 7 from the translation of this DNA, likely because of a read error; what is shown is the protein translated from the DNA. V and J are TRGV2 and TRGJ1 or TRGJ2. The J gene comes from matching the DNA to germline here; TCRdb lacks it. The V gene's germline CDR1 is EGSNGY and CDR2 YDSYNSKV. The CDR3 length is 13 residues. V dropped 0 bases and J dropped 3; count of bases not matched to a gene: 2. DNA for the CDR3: TGTGCCACCTGGGACGGGGCTTATTATAAGAAACTCTTT. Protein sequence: CATWDGAYYKKLF.

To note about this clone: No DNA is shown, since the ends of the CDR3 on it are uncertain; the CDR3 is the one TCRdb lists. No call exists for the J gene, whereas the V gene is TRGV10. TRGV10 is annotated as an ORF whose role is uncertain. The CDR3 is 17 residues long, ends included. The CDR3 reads CAADYKVRNSLAVEQHF.

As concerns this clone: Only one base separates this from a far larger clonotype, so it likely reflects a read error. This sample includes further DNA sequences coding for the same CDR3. CDR3 nucleotides: TGTGCAACCTGGGATGGGCCGGGCCGCTCGGCCCCCGTATCGAATTATTATAAGAAACTCTTT. This encodes CATWDGPGRSAPVSNYYKKLF. This rearrangement joins TRGV4 to TRGJ1 or TRGJ2. Here the J gene came from matching the DNA to germline, since TCRdb omits it. Germline V gene data show CDR1 as EGSTGY and CDR2 as YDSYTSSV. CDR3 size: 21 residues.

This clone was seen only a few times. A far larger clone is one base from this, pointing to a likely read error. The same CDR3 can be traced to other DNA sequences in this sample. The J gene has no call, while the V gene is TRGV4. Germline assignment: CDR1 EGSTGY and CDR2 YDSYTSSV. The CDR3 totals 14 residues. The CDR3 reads CATWDRSRDYKKLF. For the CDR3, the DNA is TGTGCCACCTGGGACCGATCCCGCGATTATAAAAAACTCTTT.

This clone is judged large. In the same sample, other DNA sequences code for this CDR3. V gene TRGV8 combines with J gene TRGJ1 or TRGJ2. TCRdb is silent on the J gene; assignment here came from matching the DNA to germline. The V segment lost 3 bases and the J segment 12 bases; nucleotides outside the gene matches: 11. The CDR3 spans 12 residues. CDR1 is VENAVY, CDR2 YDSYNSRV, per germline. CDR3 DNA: TGTGCCACCTGGGATTTCCGGGGAGCGAAACTCTTT. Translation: CATWDFRGAKLF.

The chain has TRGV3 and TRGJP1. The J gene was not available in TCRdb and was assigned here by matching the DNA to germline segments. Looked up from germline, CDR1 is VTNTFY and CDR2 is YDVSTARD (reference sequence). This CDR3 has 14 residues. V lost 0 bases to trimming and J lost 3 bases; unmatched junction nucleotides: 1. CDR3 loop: CATWDRPTGWFKIF. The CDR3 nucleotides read TGTGCCACCTGGGACAGGCCCACTGGTTGGTTCAAGATATTT.

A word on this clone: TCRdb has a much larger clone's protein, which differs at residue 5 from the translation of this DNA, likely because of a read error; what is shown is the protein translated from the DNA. The CDR3 sequence: CATWIEVGKKIKVF. The CDR3 DNA is TGTGCCACCTGGATTGAGGTGGGCAAAAAAATCAAGGTATTT. V gene TRGV3 combines with J gene TRGJP. The J gene, left out of TCRdb, was set here by checking the DNA against germline. This CDR3 contains 14 residues. With V trimmed by 6 bases and J by 11 bases, 7 bases remained unmatched. CDR1 is VTNTFY, CDR2 YDVSTARD, per germline (reference sequence).

For the CDR3, the DNA is TGTGCCACCTGGGATACTTTATGTGATTGGATCAAGACGTTT. This codes for CATWDTLCDWIKTF. This chain uses TRGV8 with TRGJP2. No J gene was available from TCRdb, and it was assigned here by a germline match of the DNA. The CDR3 length is 14 residues. J lost 6 bases, V lost 2 bases, and 6 bases had no gene match. Germline CDR1 and CDR2: VENAVY and YDSYNSRV.

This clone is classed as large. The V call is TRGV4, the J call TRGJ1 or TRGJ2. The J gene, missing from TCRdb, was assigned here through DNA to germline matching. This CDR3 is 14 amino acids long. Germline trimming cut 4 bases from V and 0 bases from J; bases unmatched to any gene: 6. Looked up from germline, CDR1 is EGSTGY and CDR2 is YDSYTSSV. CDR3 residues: CATWDGKNYYKKLF. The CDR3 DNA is TGTGCCACCTGGGACGGAAAGAATTATTATAAGAAACTCTTT.

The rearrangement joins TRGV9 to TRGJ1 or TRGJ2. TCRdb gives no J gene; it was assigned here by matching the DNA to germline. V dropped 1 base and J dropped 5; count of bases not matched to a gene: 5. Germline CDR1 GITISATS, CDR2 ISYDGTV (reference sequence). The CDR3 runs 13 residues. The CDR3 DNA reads TGTGCCTTGTGGGAGGTCCTCCATTATAAGAAACTCTTT. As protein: CALWEVLHYKKLF.

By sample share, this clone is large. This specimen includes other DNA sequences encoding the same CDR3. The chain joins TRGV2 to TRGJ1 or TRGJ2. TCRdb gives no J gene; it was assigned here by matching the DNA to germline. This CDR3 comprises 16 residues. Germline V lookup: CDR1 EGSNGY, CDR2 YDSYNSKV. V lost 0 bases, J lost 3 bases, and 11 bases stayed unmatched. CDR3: CATWDGPSRFYYKKLF. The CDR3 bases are TGTGCCACCTGGGACGGGCCGTCTCGTTTTTATTATAAGAAACTCTTT.

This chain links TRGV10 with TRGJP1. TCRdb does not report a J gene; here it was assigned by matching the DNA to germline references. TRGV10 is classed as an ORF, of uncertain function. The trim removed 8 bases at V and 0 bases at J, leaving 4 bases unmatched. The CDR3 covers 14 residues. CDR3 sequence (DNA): TGTGCTGCGTGGGAACATACCACTGGTTGGTTCAAGATATTT. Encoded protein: CAAWEHTTGWFKIF.

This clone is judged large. In nucleotides, the CDR3 is TGTGCTGCGTGGGATACCACTGGTTGGTTCAAGATATTT. It codes for CAAWDTTGWFKIF. The chain is built from TRGV10 and TRGJP1. The J gene was missing in TCRdb and was found by matching the end of the DNA to germline. TRGV10 has ORF status, its function being uncertain. The CDR3 spans 13 residues. The ends lost 8 bases at V and 0 bases at J; junction bases unmatched: 1.

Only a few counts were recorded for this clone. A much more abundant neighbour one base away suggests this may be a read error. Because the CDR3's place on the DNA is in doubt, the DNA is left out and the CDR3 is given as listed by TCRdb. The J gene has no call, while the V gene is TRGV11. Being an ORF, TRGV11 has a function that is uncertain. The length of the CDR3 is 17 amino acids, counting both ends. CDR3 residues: CTTVPAGLGTSDWIKTF.

CDR3 amino acids: CATWDGGVGQKIKVF. CDR3 nucleotides: TGTGCCACCTGGGATGGGGGAGTTGGGCAAAAAATCAAGGTATTT. The chain couples TRGV8 to TRGJP. Because TCRdb records no J gene, it was assigned here through a match of the DNA to germline. The CDR3 runs to 15 residues. Germline V gives CDR1 VENAVY, CDR2 YDSYNSRV. The V segment lost 3 bases and the J segment 17 bases; nucleotides outside the gene matches: 13.

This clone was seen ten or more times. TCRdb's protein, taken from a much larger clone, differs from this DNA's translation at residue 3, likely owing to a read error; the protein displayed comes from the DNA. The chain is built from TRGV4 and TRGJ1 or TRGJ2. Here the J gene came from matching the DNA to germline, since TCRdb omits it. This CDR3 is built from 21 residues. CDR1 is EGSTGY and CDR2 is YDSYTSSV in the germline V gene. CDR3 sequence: CASWDGPGRSAPVSNYYKKLF. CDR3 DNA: TGTGCCTCCTGGGATGGGCCGGGCCGCTCGGCCCCCGTATCGAATTATTATAAGAAACTCTTT.

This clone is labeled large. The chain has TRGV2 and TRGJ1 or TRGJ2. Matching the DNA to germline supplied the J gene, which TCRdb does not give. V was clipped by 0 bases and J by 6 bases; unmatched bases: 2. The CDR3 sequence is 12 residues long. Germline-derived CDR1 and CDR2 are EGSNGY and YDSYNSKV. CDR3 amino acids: CATWDGLYKKLF. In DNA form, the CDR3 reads TGTGCCACCTGGGACGGGCTTTATAAGAAACTCTTT.

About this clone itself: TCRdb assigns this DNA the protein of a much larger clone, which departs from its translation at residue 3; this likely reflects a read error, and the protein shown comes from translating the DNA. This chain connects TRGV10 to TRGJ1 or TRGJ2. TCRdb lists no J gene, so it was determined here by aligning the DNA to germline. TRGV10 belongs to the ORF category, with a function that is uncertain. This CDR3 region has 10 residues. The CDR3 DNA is TGTGCTACGTGGGGCGATAAGAAACTCTTT. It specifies CATWGDKKLF.

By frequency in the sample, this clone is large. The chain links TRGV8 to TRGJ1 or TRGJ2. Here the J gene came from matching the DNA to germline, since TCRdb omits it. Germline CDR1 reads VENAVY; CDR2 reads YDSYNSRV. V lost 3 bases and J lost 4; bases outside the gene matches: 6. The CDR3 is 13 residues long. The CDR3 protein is CATWDDRYYKKLF. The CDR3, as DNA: TGTGCCACCTGGGATGACAGGTATTATAAGAAACTCTTT.

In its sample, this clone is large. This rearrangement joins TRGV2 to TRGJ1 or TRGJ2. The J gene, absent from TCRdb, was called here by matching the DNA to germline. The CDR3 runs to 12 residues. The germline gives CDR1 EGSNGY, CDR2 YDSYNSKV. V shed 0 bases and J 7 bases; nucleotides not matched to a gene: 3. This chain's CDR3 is CATWDGHYKKLF. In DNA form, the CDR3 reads TGTGCCACCTGGGACGGGCACTATAAGAAACTCTTT.